The T cell receptor (beta chain) described here comes from a study of CD8 T cells in ankylosing spondylitis. With molecular barcodes, quantitative 5'-RACE was used to make the TCR beta libraries. TCRdb reprocessed the 5' RACE reads with MiXCR, giving one entry per CDR3 protein. The sample consists of tens of thousands of distinct CDR3 sequences, 6.2% of them appearing once. This CDR3 contains 14 residues. This clonotype was observed a few times. J is TRBJ1-5 and V is TRBV21-1. TRBV21-1 is given as a pseudogene. The clonotype comes from a male donor with ankylosing spondylitis. The sequencing input was synovial fluid, either unsorted or a sorted T cell fraction (not recorded which). The CDR3 spells CASSKTSVVRPRHF. In DNA, the CDR3 is TGTGCCAGCAGCAAAACATCGGTCGTCCGGCCCCGGCATTTT.